This entry is about one TCR beta chain. Trimming took 5 bases from V and 5 from J; bases not matched to a gene: 15. This CDR3 has 16 amino acids. The V gene's germline CDR1 is SGHTA and CDR2 FQGNSA. These data originate in a study of blood T cell repertoires in COVID-19. Study in general: Sites across the United States, Italy and Spain contributed samples from acute and convalescent COVID-19. T cells, B-cell-depleted T cells, or PBMCs supplied cDNA or gDNA.

Original methodology: Counts of nucleated cells, estimated from reference gene primer amplification, were obtained. Sequencing used immunoSEQ multiplex PCR; TCRdb keeps in-frame clones, though not all of them. V, J and clone size are those of that table, while D and trimming were read from the DNA. The sample consists of under 300,000 clones, nearly 90% of them appearing once. The genes are TRBV7-2 and TRBJ2-7, with TRBD1 matching over 7 bases. The material sequenced was peripheral blood. The TCR comes from a woman aged 35 to 49 who had recovered from COVID-19. The CDR3 sequence is CASSPEGARYWDEQYV. CDR3 bases: TGTGCCAGCAGCCCAGAGGGGGCTAGATATTGGGACGAGCAGTACGTC.